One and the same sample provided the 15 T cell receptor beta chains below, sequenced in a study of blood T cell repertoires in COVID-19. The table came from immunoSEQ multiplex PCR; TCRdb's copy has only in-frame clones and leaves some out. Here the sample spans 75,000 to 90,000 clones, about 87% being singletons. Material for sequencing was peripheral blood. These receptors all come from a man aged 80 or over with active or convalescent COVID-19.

CDR3 nucleotide sequence: TGTGCCAGCAGCGTAGTCGGACAGACCACCGGGGAGCTGTTTTTT. Protein product: CASSVVGQTTGELFF. The chain employs TRBV9 and TRBJ2-2; D perhaps matches TRBD1 (6 bases). V was trimmed by 0 bases and J by 4 bases, leaving 10 bases between them. The CDR3 extends over 15 amino acids. Germline V gene data show CDR1 as SGDLS and CDR2 as YYNGEE.

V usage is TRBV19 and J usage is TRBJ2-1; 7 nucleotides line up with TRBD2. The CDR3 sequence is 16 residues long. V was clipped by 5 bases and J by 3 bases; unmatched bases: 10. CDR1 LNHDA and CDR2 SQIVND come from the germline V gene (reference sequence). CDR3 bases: TGTGCCAGTAGTCAGGTCGGCGGGAGTCTCTACAATGAGCAGTTCTTC. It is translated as CASSQVGGSLYNEQFF.

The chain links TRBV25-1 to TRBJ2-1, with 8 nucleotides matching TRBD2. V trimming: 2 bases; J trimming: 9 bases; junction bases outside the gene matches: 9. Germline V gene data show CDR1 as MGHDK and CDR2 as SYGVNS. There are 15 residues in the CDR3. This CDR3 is CASSEPGTRGVEQFF. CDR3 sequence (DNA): TGTGCCAGCAGTGAACCCGGGACTAGAGGGGTTGAGCAGTTCTTC.

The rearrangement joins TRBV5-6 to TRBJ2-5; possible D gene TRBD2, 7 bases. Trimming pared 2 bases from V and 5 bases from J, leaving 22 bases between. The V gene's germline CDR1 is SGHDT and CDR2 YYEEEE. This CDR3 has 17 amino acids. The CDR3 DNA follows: TGTGCCAGCAGCTTTGGGGGGGGCCTCGCACTTCGGGAGACCCAGTACTTC. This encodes CASSFGGGLALRETQYF.

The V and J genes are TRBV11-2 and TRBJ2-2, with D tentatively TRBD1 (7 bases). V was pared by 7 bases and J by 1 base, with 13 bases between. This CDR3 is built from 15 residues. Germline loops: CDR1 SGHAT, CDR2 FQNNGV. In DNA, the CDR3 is TGTGCCAGCAAGGAGGGGGCAGGGAACACCGGGGAGCTGTTTTTT. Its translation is CASKEGAGNTGELFF.

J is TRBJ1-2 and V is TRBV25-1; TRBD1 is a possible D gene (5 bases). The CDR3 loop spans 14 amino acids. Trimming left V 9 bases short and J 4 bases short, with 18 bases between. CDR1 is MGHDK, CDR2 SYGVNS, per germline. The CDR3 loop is CASSSRGGSYGYTF. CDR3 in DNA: TGTGCCAGTTCTTCGAGGGGCGGGAGCTATGGCTACACCTTC.

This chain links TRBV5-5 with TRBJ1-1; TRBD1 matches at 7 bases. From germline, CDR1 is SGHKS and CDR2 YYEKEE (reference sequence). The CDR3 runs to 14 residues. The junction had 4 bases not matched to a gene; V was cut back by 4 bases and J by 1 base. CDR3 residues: CASSPGTENTEAFF. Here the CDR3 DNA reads TGTGCCAGCAGCCCCGGGACAGAGAACACTGAAGCTTTCTTT.

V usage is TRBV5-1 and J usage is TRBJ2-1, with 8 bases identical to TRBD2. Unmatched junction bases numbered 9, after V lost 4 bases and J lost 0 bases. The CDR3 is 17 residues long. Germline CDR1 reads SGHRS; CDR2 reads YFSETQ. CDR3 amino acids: CASSTQIAGSSYNEQFF. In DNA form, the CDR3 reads TGCGCCAGCAGCACTCAAATAGCGGGAAGCTCCTACAATGAGCAGTTCTTC.

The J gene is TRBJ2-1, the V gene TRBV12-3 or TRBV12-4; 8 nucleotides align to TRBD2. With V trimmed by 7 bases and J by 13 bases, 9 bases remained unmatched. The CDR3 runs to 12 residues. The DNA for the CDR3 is TGTGCCAGCAAAACCTCGGGGGGGCATCAGTTCTTC. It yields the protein CASKTSGGHQFF.

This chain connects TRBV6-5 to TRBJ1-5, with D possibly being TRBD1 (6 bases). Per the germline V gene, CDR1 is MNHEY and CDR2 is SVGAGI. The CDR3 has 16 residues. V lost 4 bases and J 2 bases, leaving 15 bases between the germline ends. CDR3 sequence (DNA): TGTGCCAGCAGTTTCTTACAGGGTGGAGGCAATCAGCCCCAGCATTTT. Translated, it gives CASSFLQGGGNQPQHF.

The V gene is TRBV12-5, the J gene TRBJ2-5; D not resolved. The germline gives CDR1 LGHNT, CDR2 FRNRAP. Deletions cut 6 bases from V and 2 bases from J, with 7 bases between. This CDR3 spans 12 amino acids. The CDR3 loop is CASGPRQETQYF. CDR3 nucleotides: TGTGCTAGTGGCCCCCGGCAAGAGACCCAGTACTTC.

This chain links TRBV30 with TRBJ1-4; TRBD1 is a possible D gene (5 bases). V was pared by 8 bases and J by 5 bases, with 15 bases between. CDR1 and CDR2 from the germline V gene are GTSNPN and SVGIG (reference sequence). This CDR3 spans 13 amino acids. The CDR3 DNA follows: TGTGCCGCCTCTGGTCAGGGAAATGAAAAACTGTTTTTT. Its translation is CAASGQGNEKLFF.

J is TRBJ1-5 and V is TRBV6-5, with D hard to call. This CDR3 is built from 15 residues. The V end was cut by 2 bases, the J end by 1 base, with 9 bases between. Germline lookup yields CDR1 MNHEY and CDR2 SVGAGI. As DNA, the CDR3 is TGTGCCAGCAGTTACAGTTACGGGAGCAATCAGCCCCAGCATTTT. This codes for CASSYSYGSNQPQHF.

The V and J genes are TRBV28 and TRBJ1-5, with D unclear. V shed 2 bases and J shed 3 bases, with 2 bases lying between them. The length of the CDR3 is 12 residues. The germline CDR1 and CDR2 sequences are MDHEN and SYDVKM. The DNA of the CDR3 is TGTGCCAGCAGTTTACTCAATCAGCCCCAGCATTTT. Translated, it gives CASSLLNQPQHF.

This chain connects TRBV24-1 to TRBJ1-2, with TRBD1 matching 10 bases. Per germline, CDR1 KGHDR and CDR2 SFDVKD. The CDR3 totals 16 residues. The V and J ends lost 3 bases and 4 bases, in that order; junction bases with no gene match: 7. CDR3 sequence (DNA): TGTGCCACCAGTGATCCCCGGACAGGGGGAAGCTATGGCTACACCTTC. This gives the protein CATSDPRTGGSYGYTF.